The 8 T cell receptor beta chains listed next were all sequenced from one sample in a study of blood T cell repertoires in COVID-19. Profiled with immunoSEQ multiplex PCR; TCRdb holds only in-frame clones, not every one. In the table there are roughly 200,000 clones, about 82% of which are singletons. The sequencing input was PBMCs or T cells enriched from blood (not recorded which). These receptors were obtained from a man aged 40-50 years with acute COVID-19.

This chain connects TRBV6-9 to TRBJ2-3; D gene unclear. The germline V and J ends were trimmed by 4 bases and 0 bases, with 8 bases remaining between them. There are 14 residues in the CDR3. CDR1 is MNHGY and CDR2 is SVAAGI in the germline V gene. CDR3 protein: CASSLAESTDTQYF. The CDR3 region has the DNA TGTGCCAGCAGTTTGGCGGAAAGCACAGATACGCAGTATTTT.

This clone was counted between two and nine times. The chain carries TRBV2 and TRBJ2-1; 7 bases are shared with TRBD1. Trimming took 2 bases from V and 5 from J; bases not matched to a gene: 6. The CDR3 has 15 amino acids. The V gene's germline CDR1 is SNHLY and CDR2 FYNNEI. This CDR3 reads CASSERGLPNNEQFF. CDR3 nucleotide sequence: TGTGCCAGCAGTGAAAGGGGGCTACCCAACAATGAGCAGTTCTTC.

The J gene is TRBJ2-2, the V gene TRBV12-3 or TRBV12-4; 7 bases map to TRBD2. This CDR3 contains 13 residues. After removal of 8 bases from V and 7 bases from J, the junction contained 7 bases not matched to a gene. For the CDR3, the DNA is TGTGCCAGCTGCTACGGGGGGATCGGGGAGCTGTTTTTT. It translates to CASCYGGIGELFF.

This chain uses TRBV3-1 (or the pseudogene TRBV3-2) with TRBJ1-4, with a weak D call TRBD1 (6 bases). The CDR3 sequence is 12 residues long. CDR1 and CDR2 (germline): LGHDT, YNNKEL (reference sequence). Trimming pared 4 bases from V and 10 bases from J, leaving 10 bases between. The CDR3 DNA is TGTGCCAGCAGCCCTGCACAGGGAAAACTGTTTTTT. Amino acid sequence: CASSPAQGKLFF.

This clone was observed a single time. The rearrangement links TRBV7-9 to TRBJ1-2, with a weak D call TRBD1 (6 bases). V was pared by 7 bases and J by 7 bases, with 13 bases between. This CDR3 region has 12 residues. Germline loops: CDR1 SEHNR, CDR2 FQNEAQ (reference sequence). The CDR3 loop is CASNSQGPGYTF. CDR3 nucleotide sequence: TGTGCCAGCAACTCGCAGGGGCCTGGCTACACCTTC.

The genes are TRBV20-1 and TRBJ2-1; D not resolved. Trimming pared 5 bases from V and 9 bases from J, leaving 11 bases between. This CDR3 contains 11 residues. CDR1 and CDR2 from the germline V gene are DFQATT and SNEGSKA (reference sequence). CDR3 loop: CSAPVNPEQFF. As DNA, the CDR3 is TGCAGTGCTCCTGTTAATCCTGAGCAGTTCTTC.

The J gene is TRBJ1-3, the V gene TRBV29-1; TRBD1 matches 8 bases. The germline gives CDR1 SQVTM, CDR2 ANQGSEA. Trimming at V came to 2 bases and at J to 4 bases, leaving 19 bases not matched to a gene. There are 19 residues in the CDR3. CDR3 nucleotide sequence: TGCAGCGTTGAACTTTTAGGGGACAGGCATGGTTTTCTCGGAAACACCATATATTTT. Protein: CSVELLGDRHGFLGNTIYF.

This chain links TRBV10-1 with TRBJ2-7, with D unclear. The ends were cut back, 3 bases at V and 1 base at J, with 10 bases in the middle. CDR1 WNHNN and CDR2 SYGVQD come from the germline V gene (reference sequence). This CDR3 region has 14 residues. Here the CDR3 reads CASSESLLSYEQYF. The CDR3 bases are TGCGCCAGCAGTGAAAGTCTGCTATCCTACGAGCAGTACTTC.